This TCR beta chain was observed in a study of blood T cells in healthy people across ages. The study, taken as a whole, reports: Age advanced and TCR beta diversity per million T cells fell, roughly linearly. The study found more naive CD4+ cells and higher diversity in long-lived than aged donors.

CDR3 length: 15 residues. Germline CDR1 reads SQVTM; CDR2 reads ANQGSEA. Primers used in a second PCR of about 7 to 11 cycles were a sample-barcoded 5' primer and a J-beta primer mix. Paired-end reads containing CDR3 totaled no fewer than 3 million for each sample. TCRdb reprocessed the 5' RACE reads via MiXCR and lists one record per CDR3 protein. The repertoire holds 800,000 to 950,000 distinct CDR3 sequences, with under 40% as singletons. This clonotype has just a few counts. Its antigen is not known. Sequenced material: blood. This TCR came from a man in his late teens or twenties in good health. The gene calls are TRBV29-1 and TRBJ2-1, with 7 positions matching TRBD2. Matching the DNA end better, TRBJ2-7 makes the J call doubtful. The CDR3 protein is CSVSPRGSSYNEQYF. CDR3 sequence (DNA): TGCAGCGTCTCTCCCCGCGGGAGCTCCTACAATGAGCAGTACTTC.